What follows is one T cell receptor (beta chain) and its context. As yet, its antigen is unknown. The CDR3 is made up of 15 amino acids. The draw for each donor consisted of a single 2.5 ml blood sample. Each CDR3 protein gets one entry in TCRdb, which reprocessed the 5' RACE reads and gives no DNA. The sample table includes around 210,000 distinct CDR3 sequences. The sample belongs to a study of monozygotic twins with inflammatory bowel disease. Study-level points and caveats: Perhaps reflecting limited power, concordant and discordant twins did not differ in repertoire similarity. The sharing of clonotypes with others was lower in IBD patients than in healthy twins, especially with disease activity. Healthy co-twins exceeded IBD patients in TCRbeta diversity as measured by inverse Simpson.

The V gene is TRBV12-3 or TRBV12-4, the J gene TRBJ1-1; TCRdb calls TRBD1, which cannot be checked without DNA. What was sequenced was blood. The TCR was taken from a human donor with ulcerative colitis or Crohn's disease, or a healthy co-twin of an affected twin (not recorded which). The chain's CDR3 is CASSLGGVRNTEAFF.